This T cell receptor beta chain was obtained from a study of Ad26.COV2.S vaccination and SARS-CoV-2 variants (TCRdb year 2021). Study-wide context: Donors in the vaccine arm were drawn from COV1001, a phase I-IIa trial of Ad26.COV2.S in healthy adults that was multicentre, randomized, double-blind and placebo-controlled. Ad26.COV2.S was given intramuscularly at 5x10^10 or 1x10^11 viral particles, as a single shot or as two shots 56 days apart. Investigators remained blinded to trial group allocation during experiments and outcome assessment. Trial participants were randomized into five groups of five: low-dose or high-dose Ad26.COV2.S given once or twice, or placebo on both occasions. The TCR-sequenced set comprised approximately 32 samples: some 19 Ad26.COV2.S vaccine recipients, 5 placebo recipients and 8 SARS-CoV-2 convalescent individuals. The specificity and breadth of SARS-CoV-2-reactive T cell receptors after Ad26.COV2.S vaccination were assessed by TCRbeta repertoire sequencing.

V is cut back by 4 bases and J by 4 bases, with 11 bases in the junction unmatched. The CDR3 spans 18 residues, from the cysteine through the phenylalanine. Just the 54-base CDR3 DNA is kept, in frame starting at base 1. CDR1 and CDR2 are drawn from the germline V gene: SGHRS, YFSETQ. General conclusions and limits of the study: Higher spike-specific TCR breadth was observed in Ad26.COV2.S recipients than in placebo recipients (P = 0.0014). Comparing responses between vaccine doses or regimens was not something the study was powered to do. Vaccine and placebo recipients had comparable non-spike TCR breadth, which fits with the vaccine containing only spike. According to the authors, total T cell responses may have been underestimated by the TCR breadth and depth analyses. Substantial breadth of spike-specific CD8+ and CD4+ T cell responses was reported after vaccination.

The immunoSEQ Assay was the method used to sequence TCRbeta CDR3 regions. After extraction, genomic DNA underwent amplification by bias-controlled multiplex PCR, followed by high-throughput sequencing. Per the source publication's procedure: Collapsing and filtering of sequences were performed to quantify the absolute abundance of each unique TCRbeta CDR3 region. Usable DNA was measured by amplifying reference genes present in all nucleated cells, and TCRbeta template counts were normalized to that usable DNA to estimate T cell fraction. Repertoire TCRs were annotated as SARS-CoV-2-specific by exact matching of V gene, CDR3 amino acid sequence and J gene to a known reactive TCR set. The reference SARS-CoV-2 TCR set was obtained from MIRA and was filtered for enrichment in COVID-19-positive ImmuneCODE repertoires, whereby public or cross-reactive TCRs were removed. Based on the MIRA antigens, annotated TCRs were further analysed at the level of specific ORF or position within ORF. Breadth was defined as the number of annotated unique rearrangements divided by the total number of unique productive rearrangements, and depth was defined as the summed frequency of the annotated unique rearrangements. Two-sided Wilcoxon rank-sum tests were used to compare TCR breadth between groups. The immuneACCESS repertoire file appears here via TCRdb, limited to in-frame rearrangements. These files lack a portion of the clones; in checked studies, under half of the deficit traces to unresolved V genes, and the cause of the others is not known. From that table come the V and J calls and clone size; the DNA was used to work out D and trimming. The sample table lists fewer than 400,000 clones, about nine tenths of them with a count of one. The ten top clones hold approximately 3.7% of the sample.

This sample's treatment or condition label indicates: around 19 received Ad26.COV2.S at low or high dose, single or two shots; roughly 5 received placebo; per-sample allocation not given. For vaccine and placebo recipients, repertoires were sequenced using samples collected on day 63 after the first injection. In Cohort 1b, more than 20 adults aged 18-55 years were enrolled at a single site in Boston, USA, between 29 July and 7 August 2020. As a vaccine, Ad26.COV2.S was a replication-incompetent adenovirus type 26 vector that expressed a prefusion-stabilized SARS-CoV-2 spike protein derived from the original Wuhan strain. In the case of this clone: Its antigen specificity is not known. Per-nucleotide qualities are absent, and no much larger clonotype sits a single base away.

The V and J segments used are TRBV5-1 and TRBJ2-3; 14 of the junction bases match TRBD2. This material consisted of peripheral blood, taken in a trial of Ad26.COV2.S vaccine versus placebo. The sequence came from a person aged 18-65 years who received the Ad26.COV2.S COVID-19 vaccine or a placebo. The sequence in DNA is TGCGCCAGCAGCACGAGGACTAGCGGGGGGCCAGGGGCAGATACGCAGTATTTT. It translates to CASSTRTSGGPGADTQYF. The full variable domain, with segments outside the CDR3 supplied by the reference TRBV5-1 and TRBJ2-3 proteins, appears as KAGVTQTPRYLIKTRGQQVTLSCSPISGHRSVSWYQQTPGQGLQFLFEYFSETQRNKGNFPGRFSGRQFSNSRSEMNVSTLELGDSALYLCASSTRTSGGPGADTQYFGPGTRLTVL.